Following are 17 T cell receptor beta chains from one sample sequenced in a study of cytomegalovirus exposure and HLA in healthy donors. PCR used 60 Vbeta primers and 13 Jbeta primers. Clones were read by immunoSEQ multiplex PCR, and TCRdb kept only the in-frame ones, dropping some. The table records roughly 230,000 clones, approximately 85% of them present only once. The sequenced sample consisted of PBMCs. The receptors shown here come from a girl aged 2 to 9 in good health and CMV-seronegative.

The DNA of the CDR3 is TGTGCCAGCAGCTCTCAGACAGGGGCCTATGGCTACACCTTC. It yields the protein CASSSQTGAYGYTF. The chain employs TRBV5-4 and TRBJ1-2, with 8 bases aligning to TRBD1. With 3 bases clipped from V and 4 bases from J, the junction kept 5 bases outside the gene matches. Germline values: CDR1 SGHNT, CDR2 YYREEE (reference sequence). The CDR3 spans 14 residues.

The V and J genes are TRBV6-1 and TRBJ1-4; TRBD1 matches at 7 bases. Germline values: CDR1 MNHNS, CDR2 SASEGT. V was clipped by 7 bases and J by 5 bases; unmatched bases: 7. This CDR3 contains 14 residues. The CDR3: CASNHWTGNEKLFF. CDR3 nucleotides: TGTGCCAGCAATCACTGGACAGGAAATGAAAAACTGTTTTTT.

V is TRBV15 and J is TRBJ2-3; D might be TRBD1 (5 bases). Looked up from germline, CDR1 is LNHNV and CDR2 is YYDKDF (reference sequence). V dropped 3 bases and J dropped 1 base, with 8 bases sitting between them. The CDR3 sequence is 14 residues long. CDR3 DNA: TGTGCCACCAGCAGTAGGGGTCGCACAGATACGCAGTATTTT. It codes for CATSSRGRTDTQYF.

This sequence joins TRBV29-1 and TRBJ1-2; 9 nucleotides match TRBD1. Germline CDR1 is SQVTM and CDR2 is ANQGSEA. The CDR3 consists of 13 residues. Trimming cost V 3 bases and J 4 bases; bases outside gene matches: 3. CDR3 region: CSVEDRGSYGYTF. In nucleotides, the CDR3 is TGCAGCGTTGAGGACAGGGGTAGCTATGGCTACACCTTC.

This clone was seen more than once but under ten times. The chain is built from TRBV7-2 and TRBJ2-7; 9 nucleotides agree with TRBD1. Germline CDR1 is SGHTA and CDR2 is FQGNSA. The CDR3 spans 14 residues. Unmatched junction bases numbered 3, after V lost 2 bases and J lost 4 bases. This CDR3 reads CASSLTGGRYEQYF. CDR3 DNA: TGTGCCAGCAGCTTAACAGGGGGCAGGTACGAGCAGTACTTC.

This chain links TRBV7-9 with TRBJ2-7, with 7 positions matching TRBD1. The V segment lost 4 bases and the J segment 5 bases; nucleotides outside the gene matches: 2. This CDR3 has 12 amino acids. Germline V CDR1 and CDR2: SEHNR, FQNEAQ (reference sequence). The CDR3 is CASSSTGDEQYF. For the CDR3, the DNA is TGTGCCAGCAGCTCCACAGGGGACGAGCAGTACTTC.

This clone was observed a single time. Different DNA sequences within this sample yield the same CDR3. The chain couples TRBV7-9 to TRBJ2-3; no definite D call. CDR3 length equals 12 residues. The V gene's germline CDR1 is SEHNR and CDR2 FQNEAQ (reference sequence). Trimming shortened V by 4 bases and J by 3 bases, and 5 bases separated the two germline ends. CDR3 loop: CASSSVTDTQYF. CDR3 coding DNA: TGTGCCAGCAGCTCGGTTACAGATACGCAGTATTTT.

The chain combines TRBV4-1 with TRBJ2-1; 12 nucleotides align to TRBD2. With V trimmed by 2 bases and J by 0 bases, 2 bases remained unmatched. This CDR3 region has 17 residues. Germline CDR1 and CDR2: MGHRA and YSYEKL. The CDR3 is CASSQTSGRRSYNEQFF. The CDR3 nucleotides are TGCGCCAGCAGCCAAACTAGCGGGAGGCGCTCCTACAATGAGCAGTTCTTC.

The chain's CDR3 is CAWSVGGSNQPQHF. CDR3 in DNA: TGTGCCTGGAGTGTCGGGGGGAGCAATCAGCCCCAGCATTTT. The rearrangement joins TRBV30 to TRBJ1-5; D is perhaps TRBD1 (5 bases). The CDR3 has 14 amino acids. The germline V gene has CDR1 GTSNPN and CDR2 SVGIG (reference sequence). Between the trimmed V and J ends, which lost 0 bases and 1 base, there was a span of 7 bases. Full variable domain (outside the CDR3, taken from reference TRBV30 and TRBJ1-5): SQTIHQWPATLVQPVGSPLSLECTVEGTSNPNLYWYRQAAGRGLQLLFYSVGIGQISSEVPQNLSASRPQDRQFILSSKKLLLSDSGFYLCAWSVGGSNQPQHFGDGTRLSIL.

This chain connects TRBV4-1 to TRBJ2-1; TRBD2 is a possible D gene (6 bases). The CDR3 totals 17 residues. The germline V and J ends were trimmed by 6 bases and 0 bases, with 18 bases remaining between them. The germline CDR1 and CDR2 sequences are MGHRA and YSYEKL. As DNA, the CDR3 is TGCGCCAGCAGGGCGGGGTTTGGGGCCGCCTCCTACAATGAGCAGTTCTTC. Amino acid sequence: CASRAGFGAASYNEQFF.

This chain joins TRBV5-6 and TRBJ1-6; the D is unclear. The CDR3 extends over 13 amino acids. V lost 0 bases to trimming and J lost 13 bases, with 11 bases between them. Germline assignment: CDR1 SGHDT and CDR2 YYEEEE. CDR3 residues: CASSLGPKSPLHF. The CDR3 region has the DNA TGTGCCAGCAGCTTGGGCCCTAAATCCCCCCTCCACTTT.

The rearrangement uses TRBV15 and TRBJ2-3; TRBD2 aligns across 8 bases. The CDR3 spans 16 residues. V lost 4 bases, J lost 3 bases, and 9 bases stayed unmatched. CDR1 LNHNV and CDR2 YYDKDF come from the germline V gene (reference sequence). The CDR3 region has the DNA TGTGCCACCAGCACCCGAGCGGGAGCGGCGACAGATACGCAGTATTTT. It codes for CATSTRAGAATDTQYF.

The J gene is TRBJ2-7, the V gene TRBV5-1; 12 positions match TRBD1. This CDR3 comprises 16 residues. The junction had 12 bases not matched to a gene; V was cut back by 6 bases and J by 5 bases. Germline assignment: CDR1 SGHRS and CDR2 YFSETQ. CDR3 bases: TGCGCCAGCATGGGACAGGGGGCCCTAGCCAGCCACGAGCAGTACTTC. Its translation: CASMGQGALASHEQYF.

V is TRBV10-2 and J is TRBJ2-7; D possibly corresponds to TRBD1 (5 bases). The CDR3 consists of 14 residues. From germline, CDR1 is WSHSY and CDR2 SAAADI. Between the trimmed V and J ends, which lost 6 bases and 4 bases, there was a span of 16 bases. CDR3 DNA sequence: TGCGCCAGCAGAGACACCGTTTCAGGGTACGAGCAGTACTTC. This translates into CASRDTVSGYEQYF.

This clone has only one observation. The gene calls are TRBV10-3 and TRBJ2-2; TRBD1 matches at 7 bases. CDR3 length: 14 amino acids. CDR1 ENHRY and CDR2 SYGVKD come from the germline V gene. Trimming removed 6 bases from V and 2 bases from J; junction bases left unmatched: 3. CDR3 loop: CAISGQANTGELFF. The CDR3 bases are TGTGCCATCAGCGGACAGGCAAACACCGGGGAGCTGTTTTTT.

This clone was picked up one time. The V and J genes are TRBV7-9 and TRBJ2-7; 8 bases align to TRBD2. Trimming removed 3 bases from V and 5 bases from J; junction bases left unmatched: 6. Looked up from germline, CDR1 is SEHNR and CDR2 is FQNEAQ (reference sequence). The CDR3 spans 14 residues. CDR3 loop: CASSFGLAENEQYF. The CDR3 bases are TGTGCCAGCAGCTTCGGACTAGCAGAAAACGAGCAGTACTTC.

This clone was observed a single time. The chain carries TRBV7-9 and TRBJ1-2; 7 bases fit TRBD1. The ends lost 5 bases at V and 8 bases at J; junction bases unmatched: 8. The V gene's germline CDR1 is SEHNR and CDR2 FQNEAQ (reference sequence). This CDR3 comprises 13 residues. CDR3 DNA sequence: TGTGCCAGCAGCCAAGACAGGGACCAAGGCTACACCTTC. It codes for CASSQDRDQGYTF.